A selection of T cell receptor beta chains follows, all from one sample in a study of T cell responses to AZD1222 COVID-19 vaccine. Generated by immunoSEQ multiplex PCR, the TCRdb table keeps only in-frame clones and is missing some. The data contain tens of thousands of clones, about nine tenths of them singletons. The specimen comprised peripheral blood, sampled on day 0 of AZD1222 vaccination. The receptors shown here come from an adult in good health. Each CDR3 is given with its conserved first and last residue. Fields, in order: J gene, clone size, V gene, D gene, CDR3 DNA, CDR3 protein. The D gene is left open where the match is weak. The size field is filled for only some rows; it gives once, few, many or a size class.

j_gene: TRBJ2-5
abundance: -
v_gene: TRBV12-3/TRBV12-4
d_gene: -
CDR3nt: TGTGCCAGCAGAGAGGCCATTCAAGAGACCCAGTACTTC
CDR3aa: CASREAIQETQYF

j_gene: TRBJ1-1
abundance: -
v_gene: TRBV12-3/TRBV12-4
d_gene: -
CDR3nt: TGTGCCAGCAGTTCCGGAGGTTTACCTGAAGCTTTCTTT
CDR3aa: CASSSGGLPEAFF

j_gene: TRBJ1-1
abundance: -
v_gene: TRBV11-3
d_gene: -
CDR3nt: TGTGCCAGCAGACCACAGGGAAACACTGAAGCTTTCTTT
CDR3aa: CASRPQGNTEAFF

j_gene: TRBJ1-5
abundance: -
v_gene: TRBV6-4
d_gene: -
CDR3nt: TGTGCCAGCAGTGACTCGGAGGGACAGCCCCAGCATTTT
CDR3aa: CASSDSEGQPQHF

j_gene: TRBJ2-2
abundance: -
v_gene: TRBV5-4
d_gene: -
CDR3nt: TGTGCCAGCAGCTTGGAACAGAACACCGGGGAGCTGTTTTTT
CDR3aa: CASSLEQNTGELFF

j_gene: TRBJ2-3
abundance: few
v_gene: TRBV5-6
d_gene: TRBD2
CDR3nt: TGTGCCAGCAGCCTACCAAGCGCTAGCGGGAGGGCGGATACGCAGTATTTT
CDR3aa: CASSLPSASGRADTQYF

j_gene: TRBJ2-7
abundance: few
v_gene: TRBV5-4
d_gene: TRBD2
CDR3nt: TGTGCCAGCAGCTTGGCCGAGCGGGGCAGCTCCTACGAGCAGTACTTC
CDR3aa: CASSLAERGSSYEQYF

j_gene: TRBJ1-2
abundance: -
v_gene: TRBV4-2
d_gene: -
CDR3nt: TGTGCCAGCAGCCAAGTTTTGAGTAGGACAGATTATGGCTACACCTTC
CDR3aa: CASSQVLSRTDYGYTF

j_gene: TRBJ2-7
abundance: once
v_gene: TRBV11-1
d_gene: -
CDR3nt: TGTGCCAGCAGCCTAGGGGACGCCCCCTACGAGCAGTACTTC
CDR3aa: CASSLGDAPYEQYF

j_gene: TRBJ1-5
abundance: -
v_gene: TRBV5-1
d_gene: TRBD1
CDR3nt: TGCGCCAGCAGCTTTGGGACAGGGGATAATCAGCCCCAGCATTTT
CDR3aa: CASSFGTGDNQPQHF

j_gene: TRBJ1-1
abundance: -
v_gene: TRBV5-4
d_gene: -
CDR3nt: TGTGCCAGCAGCTCCGTTCCTGGAACTGAAGCTTTCTTT
CDR3aa: CASSSVPGTEAFF

j_gene: TRBJ2-7
abundance: once
v_gene: TRBV30
d_gene: TRBD2
CDR3nt: TGTGCCCGATCTACTTCAGCGGGAGTCTACGAGCAGTACTTC
CDR3aa: CARSTSAGVYEQYF

j_gene: TRBJ2-2
abundance: -
v_gene: TRBV2
d_gene: -
CDR3nt: TGTGCCAGCAGTGAAGCCGGGACCGGGGAGCTGTTTTTT
CDR3aa: CASSEAGTGELFF

j_gene: TRBJ2-6
abundance: -
v_gene: TRBV30
d_gene: TRBD2
CDR3nt: TGTGCCTGGAGTGTACTAGCGGGCACCTCTGGGGCCAACGTCCTGACTTTC
CDR3aa: CAWSVLAGTSGANVLTF

j_gene: TRBJ2-2
abundance: once
v_gene: TRBV5-1
d_gene: TRBD2
CDR3nt: TGCGCCAGCAGCCAGGGACTAGCGCCGGTGAACACCGGGGAGCTGTTTTTT
CDR3aa: CASSQGLAPVNTGELFF

j_gene: TRBJ1-4
abundance: -
v_gene: TRBV18
d_gene: TRBD1
CDR3nt: TGTGCCAGCTCACCTAACAGGGGCGGGAGTGAAAAACTGTTTTTT
CDR3aa: CASSPNRGGSEKLFF

j_gene: TRBJ2-7
abundance: -
v_gene: TRBV5-4
d_gene: TRBD1
CDR3nt: TGTGCCAGCAGCTCGGGACAGGGGGGATCCACCTACGAGCAGTACTTC
CDR3aa: CASSSGQGGSTYEQYF

j_gene: TRBJ2-7
abundance: -
v_gene: TRBV19
d_gene: -
CDR3nt: TGTGCCAGTAGTTATGGGAACCTGAACGAGCAGTACTTC
CDR3aa: CASSYGNLNEQYF

j_gene: TRBJ1-2
abundance: -
v_gene: TRBV3-1/TRBV3-2
d_gene: -
CDR3nt: TGTGCCAGCAGCCAAGTCAGGACGCGGATATGGGACTATGGCTACACCTTC
CDR3aa: CASSQVRTRIWDYGYTF

j_gene: TRBJ1-1
abundance: once
v_gene: TRBV12-3/TRBV12-4
d_gene: -
CDR3nt: TGTGCCAGCAGTTTACGGGAGGACACTGAAGCTTTCTTT
CDR3aa: CASSLREDTEAFF

j_gene: TRBJ1-5
abundance: -
v_gene: TRBV9
d_gene: -
CDR3nt: TGTGCCAGCAGCGCGGCAGGGAAGCAGCCCCAGCATTTT
CDR3aa: CASSAAGKQPQHF

j_gene: TRBJ2-1
abundance: few
v_gene: TRBV7-9
d_gene: -
CDR3nt: TGTGCCAGCACTGGCTTCAGGCAGTTCTCCTACAATGAGCAGTTCTTC
CDR3aa: CASTGFRQFSYNEQFF

j_gene: TRBJ1-4
abundance: -
v_gene: TRBV5-6
d_gene: -
CDR3nt: TGTGCCAGCAGCTTGTGGGTGGCCCGTCAGGCAACTAATGAAAAACTGTTTTTT
CDR3aa: CASSLWVARQATNEKLFF

j_gene: TRBJ2-7
abundance: once
v_gene: TRBV4-1
d_gene: -
CDR3nt: TGCGCCAGCAGCCAAGGGAGGGACTCCTACGAGCAGTACTTC
CDR3aa: CASSQGRDSYEQYF

j_gene: TRBJ1-2
abundance: -
v_gene: TRBV5-1
d_gene: -
CDR3nt: TGCGCCAGCAGCCCGGACACAACAAGCCTCTATGGCTACACCTTC
CDR3aa: CASSPDTTSLYGYTF

j_gene: TRBJ2-7
abundance: -
v_gene: TRBV3-1/TRBV3-2
d_gene: -
CDR3nt: TGTGCCAGCAGCCAAGTGCAGGGTTCCTACGAGCAGTACTTC
CDR3aa: CASSQVQGSYEQYF

j_gene: TRBJ2-7
abundance: -
v_gene: TRBV6-5
d_gene: -
CDR3nt: TGTGCCAGCAGGAGGGCCGGGACAACATCCTACGAGCAGTACTTC
CDR3aa: CASRRAGTTSYEQYF

j_gene: TRBJ2-7
abundance: -
v_gene: TRBV5-6
d_gene: -
CDR3nt: TGTGCCAGCAGCTTAGTCTCACTCTCCTACGAGCAGTACTTC
CDR3aa: CASSLVSLSYEQYF

j_gene: TRBJ1-6
abundance: -
v_gene: TRBV19
d_gene: -
CDR3nt: TGTGCCAGTAGTAGGGGGACGGATAATTCACCCCTCCACTTT
CDR3aa: CASSRGTDNSPLHF

j_gene: TRBJ2-1
abundance: -
v_gene: TRBV2
d_gene: -
CDR3nt: TGTGCCAGCAGTGATAGACTGGCGGGACCCAATGAGCAGTTCTTC
CDR3aa: CASSDRLAGPNEQFF

j_gene: TRBJ1-4
abundance: -
v_gene: TRBV27
d_gene: -
CDR3nt: TGTGCCAGCAGGGGTAGGAGAAATGAAAAACTGTTTTTT
CDR3aa: CASRGRRNEKLFF

j_gene: TRBJ1-2
abundance: -
v_gene: TRBV10-3
d_gene: -
CDR3nt: TGTGCCATCAGTGAGTCCTGGGTCAGAGGGGCTAACTATGGCTACACCTTC
CDR3aa: CAISESWVRGANYGYTF

j_gene: TRBJ2-4
abundance: -
v_gene: TRBV12-3/TRBV12-4
d_gene: -
CDR3nt: TGTGCCAGCAGCCCGACTAGTGGCATTCAGTACTTC
CDR3aa: CASSPTSGIQYF

j_gene: TRBJ2-2
abundance: -
v_gene: TRBV19
d_gene: TRBD2
CDR3nt: TGTGCCAGTAGTGGACGCAGCGGGAGGAAGGACACCGGGGAGCTGTTTTTT
CDR3aa: CASSGRSGRKDTGELFF

j_gene: TRBJ2-7
abundance: -
v_gene: TRBV6-5
d_gene: TRBD2
CDR3nt: TGTGCCAGTCCTAGCGGGGGGGCAGGCGAGCAGTACTTC
CDR3aa: CASPSGGAGEQYF

j_gene: TRBJ2-3
abundance: once
v_gene: TRBV19
d_gene: TRBD2
CDR3nt: TGTGCCAGTAGTACTAAAGCGGGGGTTAGCACAGATACGCAGTATTTT
CDR3aa: CASSTKAGVSTDTQYF

j_gene: TRBJ1-6
abundance: -
v_gene: TRBV6-5
d_gene: TRBD1
CDR3nt: TGTGCCAGCACGAAGGGGACAGCCAATAATTCACCCCTCCACTTT
CDR3aa: CASTKGTANNSPLHF

j_gene: TRBJ2-5
abundance: -
v_gene: TRBV10-3
d_gene: -
CDR3nt: TGTGCCATCGGGCCGGGCGAAGAGACCCAGTACTTC
CDR3aa: CAIGPGEETQYF

j_gene: TRBJ1-1
abundance: -
v_gene: TRBV3-1/TRBV3-2
d_gene: -
CDR3nt: TGTGCCAGCACCCGAACGAGAAGGGAGAGAGCTTTCTTT
CDR3aa: CASTRTRRERAFF

j_gene: TRBJ1-6
abundance: -
v_gene: TRBV6-5
d_gene: TRBD1
CDR3nt: TGTGCCGCGGGGACAGGGAACTTTTCACCCCTCCACTTT
CDR3aa: CAAGTGNFSPLHF

j_gene: TRBJ1-2
abundance: -
v_gene: TRBV7-8
d_gene: -
CDR3nt: TGTGCCAGCAGCCCCAGGGTCTATGGCTACACCTTC
CDR3aa: CASSPRVYGYTF

j_gene: TRBJ1-1
abundance: -
v_gene: TRBV4-1
d_gene: -
CDR3nt: TGCGCCAGCAGCCAAAAGATCAGGGACCCTGAAGCTTTCTTT
CDR3aa: CASSQKIRDPEAFF

j_gene: TRBJ1-6
abundance: -
v_gene: TRBV5-1
d_gene: -
CDR3nt: TGCGCCAGCAGCTTGGACCCGAACTATAATTCACCCCTCCACTTT
CDR3aa: CASSLDPNYNSPLHF

j_gene: TRBJ2-7
abundance: -
v_gene: TRBV7-9
d_gene: -
CDR3nt: TGTGCCAGCAGCTCAACTCCAAGAGGGAAGTACTTC
CDR3aa: CASSSTPRGKYF

j_gene: TRBJ1-2
abundance: -
v_gene: TRBV4-2
d_gene: -
CDR3nt: TGTGCCAGCAGCCAAGATGGGGGGCTAGATCATTATGGCTACACCTTC
CDR3aa: CASSQDGGLDHYGYTF

j_gene: TRBJ1-5
abundance: -
v_gene: TRBV6-5
d_gene: TRBD1
CDR3nt: TGTGCCAGCAGTTACACGGGACAGGACCCCAATCAGCCCCAGCATTTT
CDR3aa: CASSYTGQDPNQPQHF

j_gene: TRBJ1-6
abundance: -
v_gene: TRBV6-4
d_gene: -
CDR3nt: TGTGCCAGCAGCCCGGACACCGACGGGAATTCACCCCTCCACTTT
CDR3aa: CASSPDTDGNSPLHF

j_gene: TRBJ1-4
abundance: -
v_gene: TRBV7-9
d_gene: TRBD1
CDR3nt: TGTGCCAGCAGCTTAGCGCTAGGGGGCCTCGGGTTACGAGAAAAACTGTTTTTT
CDR3aa: CASSLALGGLGLREKLFF

j_gene: TRBJ1-1
abundance: -
v_gene: TRBV28
d_gene: -
CDR3nt: TGTGCCAGCAGCTTTAACACTGAAGCTTTCTTT
CDR3aa: CASSFNTEAFF

j_gene: TRBJ1-1
abundance: -
v_gene: TRBV13
d_gene: -
CDR3nt: TGTGCCAGCAGCTTTCTTACAGGGTCTGTTCCTGAAGCTTTCTTT
CDR3aa: CASSFLTGSVPEAFF

j_gene: TRBJ2-3
abundance: -
v_gene: TRBV5-7
d_gene: -
CDR3nt: TGTGCCAGCAGCTTGGGGTGCTCCTTAAACCCCACAGATACGCAGTATTTT
CDR3aa: CASSLGCSLNPTDTQYF

j_gene: TRBJ2-7
abundance: -
v_gene: TRBV3-1/TRBV3-2
d_gene: -
CDR3nt: TGTGCCAGCAGCCACATAGGGCGGAACTACGAGCAGTACTTC
CDR3aa: CASSHIGRNYEQYF

j_gene: TRBJ1-2
abundance: -
v_gene: TRBV2
d_gene: -
CDR3nt: TGTGCCAGCAGTGAAGCGGCCACTTGGACCCGGTATGGCTACACCTTC
CDR3aa: CASSEAATWTRYGYTF

j_gene: TRBJ2-3
abundance: -
v_gene: TRBV7-3
d_gene: -
CDR3nt: TGTGCCAGCAGCGCACGGGACCTCACAGATACGCAGTATTTT
CDR3aa: CASSARDLTDTQYF

j_gene: TRBJ1-6
abundance: -
v_gene: TRBV7-9
d_gene: -
CDR3nt: TGTGCCAGCAGCTTAGCCACTAATAATTCACCCCTCCACTTT
CDR3aa: CASSLATNNSPLHF